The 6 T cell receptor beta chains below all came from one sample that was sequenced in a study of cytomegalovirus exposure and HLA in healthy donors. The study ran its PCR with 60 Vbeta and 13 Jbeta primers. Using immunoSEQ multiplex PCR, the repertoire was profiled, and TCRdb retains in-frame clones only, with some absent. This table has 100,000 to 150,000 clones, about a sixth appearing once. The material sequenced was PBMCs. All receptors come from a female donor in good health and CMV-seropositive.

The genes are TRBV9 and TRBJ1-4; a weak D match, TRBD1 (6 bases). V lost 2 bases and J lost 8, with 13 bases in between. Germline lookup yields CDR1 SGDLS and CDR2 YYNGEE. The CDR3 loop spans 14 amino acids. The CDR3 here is CASSVDSLGEKLFF. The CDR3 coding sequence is TGTGCCAGCAGCGTGGACAGCTTGGGGGAAAAACTGTTTTTT.

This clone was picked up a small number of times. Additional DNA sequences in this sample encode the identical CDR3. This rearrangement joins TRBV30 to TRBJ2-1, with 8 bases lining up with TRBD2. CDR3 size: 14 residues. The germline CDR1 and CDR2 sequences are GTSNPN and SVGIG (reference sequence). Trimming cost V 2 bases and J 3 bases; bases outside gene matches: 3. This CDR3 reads CAWSRGGLYNEQFF. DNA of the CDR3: TGTGCCTGGAGTCGGGGGGGCCTCTACAATGAGCAGTTCTTC.

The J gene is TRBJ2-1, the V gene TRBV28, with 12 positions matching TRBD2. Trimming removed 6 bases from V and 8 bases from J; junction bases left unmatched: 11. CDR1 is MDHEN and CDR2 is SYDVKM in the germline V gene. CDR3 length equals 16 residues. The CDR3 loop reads CASSRGLAGPFDEQFF. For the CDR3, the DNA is TGTGCCAGCAGCCGCGGACTAGCGGGACCGTTCGATGAGCAGTTCTTC.

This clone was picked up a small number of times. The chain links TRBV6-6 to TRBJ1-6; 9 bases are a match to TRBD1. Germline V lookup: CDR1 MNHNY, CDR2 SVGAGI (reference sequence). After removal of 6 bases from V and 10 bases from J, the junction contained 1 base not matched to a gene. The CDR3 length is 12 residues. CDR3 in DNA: TGTGCCAGCAGGGGACAGGGATCACCCCTCCACTTT. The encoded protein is CASRGQGSPLHF.

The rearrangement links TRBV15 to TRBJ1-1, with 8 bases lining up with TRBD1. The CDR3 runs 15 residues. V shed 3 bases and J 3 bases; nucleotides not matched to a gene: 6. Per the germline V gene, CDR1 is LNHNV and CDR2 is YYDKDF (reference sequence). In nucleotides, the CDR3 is TGTGCCACCAGCAGGAAACAGGGGGGGCACACTGAAGCTTTCTTT. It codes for CATSRKQGGHTEAFF.

The CDR3 DNA reads as TGTGCCAGCAGTTTGCAGGACTACGAGCAGTACTTC. Amino acids: CASSLQDYEQYF. V usage is TRBV28 and J usage is TRBJ2-7; D gene uncertain. V was trimmed by 3 bases and J by 3 bases, leaving 6 bases between them. The germline V gene encodes CDR1 MDHEN and CDR2 SYDVKM. The CDR3 has 12 amino acids. Complete variable domain (other parts from reference TRBV28 and TRBJ2-7): DVKVTQSSRYLVKRTGEKVFLECVQDMDHENMFWYRQDPGLGLRLIYFSYDVKMKEKGDIPEGYSVSREKKERFSLILESASTNQTSMYLCASSLQDYEQYFGPGTRLTVT.